This TCR beta chain was sequenced during a study of neurological immune-mediated disorders. About the research overall: A relapsing-remitting course was seen in about 90% of the roughly 35 multiple sclerosis patients and a secondary progressive course in 3.

This clonotype has a count of ten or more. Its target is not known. The study's findings and limits: Association of the multiple sclerosis repertoire cluster with clinical or MRI features was not observed for any feature. The study found no CDR3 amino acid sequences shared by expanded clones across subjects, suggesting private repertoires in all groups.

The cDNA was generated through 5'RACE incorporating 10-nucleotide random UMIs. TCRdb recomputed calls from the 5' RACE reads with MiXCR, one row per CDR3 protein. This table holds roughly 47,000 distinct CDR3 sequences, 4% to 5.5% found once. The sequence was obtained from a woman in her fifties or sixties with multiple sclerosis. The sample consisted of PBMCs.

The CDR3 loop reads CASSLAAWRGGTGELFF. As DNA, the CDR3 is TGTGCCAGCAGCTTAGCGGCGTGGCGGGGGGGCACCGGGGAGCTGTTTTTT. J is TRBJ2-2 and V is TRBV7-2; 9 bases match TRBD2. V gave up 0 bases and J gave up 4 bases; unmatched junction bases: 6. This CDR3 has 17 residues. Germline V gene sequence: CDR1 SGHTA, CDR2 FQGNSA.